Each of the 32 T cell receptor beta chains below was sequenced from the same sample in a study of T-cell reconstitution after alpha-beta-depleted transplantation in children. A library of TCRbeta sequences, prepared with unique molecular identifiers, was generated. TCRdb called the PCR reads again in MiXCR, with one record for every CDR3 protein. The sample includes around 190,000 distinct CDR3 sequences, 5.5% to 7% seen only once; the top ten take approximately 5.7%. Material: PBMCs, obtained before TCRalphabeta/CD19-depleted stem cell transplant. All receptors come from a boy aged 2-15 years with acute lymphoblastic leukemia, due to receive a stem cell transplant.

J is TRBJ2-7 and V is TRBV7-9; 7 nucleotides line up with TRBD2. In germline, CDR1 is SEHNR, CDR2 FQNEAQ (reference sequence). The length of the CDR3 is 15 residues. The ends lost 1 base at V and 4 bases at J; junction bases unmatched: 7. The CDR3 DNA reads TGTGCCAGCAGCTTAGTATCTAGCGGCCGGTACGAGCAGTACTTC. Translation gives CASSLVSSGRYEQYF.

This clonotype was picked up a small number of times. The gene calls are TRBV7-8 and TRBJ2-1; 8 positions agree with TRBD2. The CDR3 sequence is 15 residues long. V dropped 3 bases and J dropped 10; count of bases not matched to a gene: 11. The germline V gene encodes CDR1 SGHVS and CDR2 FQNEAQ. The CDR3 here is CASSFMGGGGREQFF. DNA of the CDR3: TGTGCCAGCAGCTTCATGGGCGGGGGCGGGAGGGAGCAGTTCTTC.

This clonotype was counted ten times or more. CDR3 nucleotides: TGCAGCGTTGGAATCACCGGGGAGCTGTTTTTT. It translates to CSVGITGELFF. The rearrangement links TRBV29-1 to TRBJ2-2; D is unresolved. The germline V gene encodes CDR1 SQVTM and CDR2 ANQGSEA. CDR3 length equals 11 residues. V lost 4 bases, J lost 4 bases, and 4 bases lay in between.

This clonotype was recorded many times. V usage is TRBV6-2 or TRBV6-3 and J usage is TRBJ2-1; 10 bases match TRBD2. V lost 1 base and J lost 2; bases outside the gene matches: 2. This CDR3 spans 16 amino acids. Germline CDR1 and CDR2: MNHEY and SVGEGT. The DNA for the CDR3 is TGTGCCAGCAGTTACTACCTAGCGGGAGCCTACAATGAGCAGTTCTTC. Residues: CASSYYLAGAYNEQFF.

This clonotype has ten or more counts. The chain is built from TRBV7-2 and TRBJ2-3; either TRBD1 or TRBD2 may fit D (5 bases each). Germline V CDR1 and CDR2: SGHTA, FQGNSA. This CDR3 is built from 17 residues. The V gene lost 0 bases and the J gene lost 2 bases, with 15 bases spanning the gap. CDR3 residues: CASSLALTGPVTDTQYF. Here the CDR3 DNA reads TGTGCCAGCAGCTTAGCGCTCACGGGACCCGTCACAGATACGCAGTATTTT.

This clonotype was picked up many times. This rearrangement joins TRBV15 to TRBJ2-5; the match to TRBD2 covers 12 bases. The CDR3 is made up of 19 amino acids. Germline lookup yields CDR1 LNHNV and CDR2 YYDKDF (reference sequence). V was clipped by 5 bases and J by 4 bases; unmatched bases: 17. The CDR3 reads CATSYHLGRTSGIRETQYF. As DNA, the CDR3 is TGTGCCACCAGCTACCACCTAGGGAGGACTAGCGGGATTCGAGAGACCCAGTACTTC. Full variable domain (rest looked up from reference TRBV15 and TRBJ2-5): DAMVIQNPRYQVTQFGKPVTLSCSQTLNHNVMYWYQQKSSQAPKLLFHYYDKDFNNEADTPDNFQSRRPNTSFCFLDIRSPGLGDTAMYLCATSYHLGRTSGIRETQYFGPGTRLLVL.

At least ten counts were recorded for this clonotype. The rearrangement links TRBV15 to TRBJ2-3; D is uncertain. The CDR3 has 14 residues. Germline V lookup: CDR1 LNHNV, CDR2 YYDKDF (reference sequence). Trimming shortened V by 4 bases and J by 2 bases, and 10 bases separated the two germline ends. The CDR3 DNA follows: TGTGCCACCAGCATAGGACGGCCCACAGATACGCAGTATTTT. Protein: CATSIGRPTDTQYF.

J is TRBJ1-2 and V is TRBV12-3 or TRBV12-4, with 9 bases identical to TRBD1. J gave up 0 bases and V 5 bases, and 1 base lay outside the gene matches. The length of the CDR3 is 14 residues. The CDR3 sequence is CASSDRGTNYGYTF. CDR3 DNA: TGTGCCAGCAGTGACAGGGGGACTAACTATGGCTACACCTTC.

There are many counts of this clonotype. The J gene is TRBJ2-7, the V gene TRBV20-1; no clear D. The CDR3 consists of 15 residues. Deletions cut 5 bases from V and 0 bases from J, with 17 bases between. CDR1 is DFQATT and CDR2 is SNEGSKA in the germline V gene (reference sequence). The CDR3 is CSAGRTSPISYEQYF. The CDR3 region has the DNA TGCAGTGCTGGACGGACGTCTCCTATCTCCTACGAGCAGTACTTC.

This clonotype occurred many times. The J gene is TRBJ2-2, the V gene TRBV7-8, with D unclear. Germline V gives CDR1 SGHVS, CDR2 FQNEAQ. Trimming shortened V by 11 bases and J by 6 bases, and 10 bases separated the two germline ends. The CDR3 loop spans 11 amino acids. Written as DNA, the CDR3 is TGTGCCGTTGGTGAGGCCGGGGAGCTGTTTTTT. Translating it yields CAVGEAGELFF. Combining the CDR3 with reference TRBV7-8 and TRBJ2-2 gives the whole variable domain GAGVSQSPRYKVAKRGQDVALRCDPISGHVSLFWYQQALGQGPEFLTYFQNEAQLDKSGLPSDRFFAERPEGSVSTLKIQRTQQEDSAVYLCAVGEAGELFFGEGSRLTVL.

This clonotype was picked up many times. The rearrangement uses TRBV9 and TRBJ2-1; TRBD2 is a possible D gene (6 bases). This CDR3 has 15 residues. The V and J ends lost 0 bases and 6 bases respectively, with 13 bases between them. Germline-derived CDR1 and CDR2 are SGDLS and YYNGEE. CDR3 nucleotide sequence: TGTGCCAGCAGCGTAGAAGGAGGGGCAGCCAATGAGCAGTTCTTC. Protein product: CASSVEGGAANEQFF.

This clonotype was observed at least ten times. This rearrangement joins TRBV2 to TRBJ2-7; either TRBD1 or TRBD2 may fit D (5 bases each). Trimming took off 4 bases at V and 3 bases at J, with 13 bases between the two ends. CDR3 length: 14 amino acids. Germline CDR1 reads SNHLY; CDR2 reads FYNNEI. The CDR3 region has the DNA TGTGCCAGCAGTGTCGAGGGGATCCTCTACGAGCAGTACTTC. Protein product: CASSVEGILYEQYF.

This clonotype was counted only a few times. V and J are TRBV9 and TRBJ2-2; no definite D call. There are 14 residues in the CDR3. Per germline, CDR1 SGDLS and CDR2 YYNGEE. V lost 0 bases to trimming and J lost 4 bases, with 7 bases between them. CDR3 sequence reads: CASSVVDGTGELFF. The CDR3, as DNA: TGTGCCAGCAGCGTAGTGGATGGCACCGGGGAGCTGTTTTTT.

The chain links TRBV7-2 to TRBJ1-2; TRBD1 matches at 7 bases. This CDR3 has 13 amino acids. The J segment lost 0 bases and the V segment lost 10 bases, leaving 5 bases of the junction unmatched. Germline assignment: CDR1 SGHTA and CDR2 FQGNSA. The CDR3 nucleotides read TGTGCCATCCGGGACAGCCCTAACTATGGCTACACCTTC. Encoded protein: CAIRDSPNYGYTF. The full variable domain, with the rest looked up from reference TRBV7-2 and TRBJ1-2, is GAGVSQSPSNKVTEKGKDVELRCDPISGHTALYWYRQSLGQGLEFLIYFQGNSAPDKSGLPSDRFSAERTGGSVSTLTIQRTQQEDSAVYLCAIRDSPNYGYTFGSGTRLTVV.

This clonotype was counted at least ten times. The V call is TRBV28, the J call TRBJ2-1; tentative D call: TRBD1 (7 bases). The V gene lost 7 bases and the J gene lost 8 bases, with 18 bases spanning the gap. Looked up from germline, CDR1 is MDHEN and CDR2 is SYDVKM. The CDR3 runs to 14 residues. CDR3 protein: CASTAGQTMYEQFF. The CDR3 nucleotides read TGTGCCAGCACCGCGGGACAGACTATGTATGAGCAGTTCTTC.

This clonotype appeared a few times. The gene calls are TRBV25-1 and TRBJ2-7; tentative D call: TRBD1 (6 bases). The CDR3 sequence is 12 residues long. Germline V lookup: CDR1 MGHDK, CDR2 SYGVNS. V was pared by 7 bases and J by 4 bases, with 11 bases between. The CDR3 nucleotides are TGTGCCAGCACGGACAGAAGTTACGAGCAGTACTTC. Translation: CASTDRSYEQYF.

A few counts support this clonotype. The chain couples TRBV25-1 to TRBJ2-5, with D hard to call. V shed 9 bases and J shed 5 bases, with 19 bases lying between them. The CDR3 loop spans 14 amino acids. Germline lookup yields CDR1 MGHDK and CDR2 SYGVNS. The CDR3 bases are TGTGCCAGTACCAAAATTGGCGTGCGGGAGACCCAGTACTTC. Its protein product is CASTKIGVRETQYF.

The chain carries TRBV9 and TRBJ2-6; 7 nucleotides match TRBD1. The V gene end was trimmed by 0 bases and the J gene end by 4 bases; junction bases not matched to a gene: 16. The CDR3 runs 20 residues. The germline CDR1 and CDR2 sequences are SGDLS and YYNGEE. CDR3 nucleotide sequence: TGTGCCAGCAGCGTAGCTGGGAGAAGGGACAGACTGGAAGGGGCCAACGTCCTGACTTTC. Translating gives CASSVAGRRDRLEGANVLTF. The full variable domain, completed using reference TRBV9 and TRBJ2-6, is DSGVTQTPKHLITATGQRVTLRCSPRSGDLSVYWYQQSLDQGLQFLIQYYNGEERAKGNILERFSAQQFPDLHSELNLSSLELGDSALYFCASSVAGRRDRLEGANVLTFGAGSRLTVL.

The sample holds many counts of this clonotype. The chain links TRBV11-2 to TRBJ1-1; D call uncertain. With 6 bases removed from V and 8 bases from J, the gap between germline ends came to 13 bases. This CDR3 contains 12 residues. Germline V gene sequence: CDR1 SGHAT, CDR2 FQNNGV. The CDR3 nucleotides read TGTGCCAGCAGACCTTCCCGTGCGGAAGCTTTCTTT. Residues: CASRPSRAEAFF. Supplemented by reference TRBV11-2 and TRBJ1-1, the full variable domain reads EAGVAQSPRYKIIEKRQSVAFWCNPISGHATLYWYQQILGQGPKLLIQFQNNGVVDDSQLPKDRFSAERLKGVDSTLKIQPAKLEDSAVYLCASRPSRAEAFFGQGTRLTVV.

This clonotype was counted at least ten times. This chain connects TRBV5-1 to TRBJ2-3; 9 bases are a match to TRBD2. Germline CDR1 SGHRS, CDR2 YFSETQ. There are 15 residues in the CDR3. Unmatched junction bases numbered 10, after V lost 5 bases and J lost 6 bases. CDR3 nucleotides: TGCGCCAGCAGTTCCGCGGGAGGGCCGGGCGATACGCAGTATTTT. This sequence encodes CASSSAGGPGDTQYF.

This clonotype was recorded at least ten times. This chain joins TRBV28 and TRBJ1-1; TRBD1 is a possible D gene (6 bases). V was clipped by 8 bases and J by 6 bases, with 19 bases between them. Looked up from germline, CDR1 is MDHEN and CDR2 is SYDVKM. This CDR3 comprises 14 residues. The CDR3 region is CASSRGRGGPEAFF. In DNA form, the CDR3 reads TGTGCCAGCTCGAGGGGCAGGGGAGGACCTGAAGCTTTCTTT.

V and J are TRBV28 and TRBJ2-7; D unclear. Germline lookup yields CDR1 MDHEN and CDR2 SYDVKM. V lost 4 bases and J lost 6, with 19 bases in between. The CDR3 spans 15 residues. For the CDR3, the DNA is TGTGCCAGCAGTTCCCCGTCGAAACATGGGCTCGAGCAGTACTTC. Translation: CASSSPSKHGLEQYF. The whole variable domain, filled in from reference TRBV28 and TRBJ2-7, reads DVKVTQSSRYLVKRTGEKVFLECVQDMDHENMFWYRQDPGLGLRLIYFSYDVKMKEKGDIPEGYSVSREKKERFSLILESASTNQTSMYLCASSSPSKHGLEQYFGPGTRLTVT.

This clonotype came up many times. V is TRBV20-1 and J is TRBJ2-5, with 12 bases that match TRBD2. V was pared by 3 bases and J by 5 bases, with 4 bases of the junction left unmatched. The CDR3 totals 14 residues. Germline V gene data show CDR1 as DFQATT and CDR2 as SNEGSKA (reference sequence). This CDR3 reads CSASRLAGVETQYF. The DNA of the CDR3 is TGCAGTGCTAGCCGACTAGCGGGGGTGGAGACCCAGTACTTC.

The chain uses TRBV7-3 and TRBJ2-3; 8 bases line up with TRBD2. Germline lookup yields CDR1 SGHTA and CDR2 FQGTGA. V lost 4 bases and J lost 0; bases outside the gene matches: 3. The CDR3 contains 15 residues. For the CDR3, the DNA is TGTGCCAGCAGCTGGGGCGGGGGGAGCACAGATACGCAGTATTTT. It yields the protein CASSWGGGSTDTQYF.

At least ten counts were recorded for this clonotype. This chain links TRBV12-3 or TRBV12-4 with TRBJ2-3; 10 bases line up with TRBD2. This CDR3 has 15 amino acids. With 1 base clipped from V and 3 bases from J, the junction kept 1 base outside the gene matches. Here the CDR3 reads CASSLGSGGTDTQYF. The CDR3 DNA is TGTGCCAGCAGTTTAGGTAGCGGGGGGACAGATACGCAGTATTTT.

V is TRBV29-1 and J is TRBJ1-1, with a possible D match to TRBD1 (5 bases). The CDR3 totals 13 residues. V lost 3 bases and J 5 bases, leaving 13 bases between the germline ends. Germline values: CDR1 SQVTM, CDR2 ANQGSEA. This chain's CDR3 is CSVETGLLTEAFF. The CDR3 bases are TGCAGCGTTGAGACGGGGCTTCTTACTGAAGCTTTCTTT.

This clonotype occurred many times. This chain uses TRBV18 with TRBJ2-1, with 9 bases lining up with TRBD2. CDR1 is KGHSH and CDR2 is LQKENI in the germline V gene. CDR3 length: 15 residues. V shed 5 bases and J 6 bases; nucleotides not matched to a gene: 8. CDR3 loop: CASSRAGTSFNEQFF. The CDR3 DNA sequence: TGTGCCAGCTCAAGAGCCGGGACTAGCTTCAATGAGCAGTTCTTC.

The CDR3 coding sequence is TGCAGTGCCTCGACCTTCACTAGTTACCGCACAGATACGCAGTATTTT. As protein: CSASTFTSYRTDTQYF. The chain combines TRBV20-1 with TRBJ2-3, with D maybe TRBD2 (5 bases). The germline CDR1 and CDR2 sequences are DFQATT and SNEGSKA (reference sequence). This CDR3 region has 16 residues. V was cut by 6 bases and J by 1 base, with 20 bases left in between.

The V gene is TRBV2, the J gene TRBJ2-1; TRBD2 agrees at 7 bases. V dropped 5 bases and J dropped 12; count of bases not matched to a gene: 7. Germline loops: CDR1 SNHLY, CDR2 FYNNEI. The CDR3 contains 12 residues. The CDR3 is CASSPPLARQFF. In nucleotides, the CDR3 is TGTGCCAGCAGTCCTCCACTAGCGAGGCAGTTCTTC.

The J gene is TRBJ2-7, the V gene TRBV7-6; D is uncertain. The CDR3 has 14 residues. CDR1 is SGHVS, CDR2 FNYEAQ, per germline. With 4 bases removed from V and 9 bases from J, the gap between germline ends came to 19 bases. The CDR3 spells CASSSFKVGGGQYF. CDR3 in DNA: TGTGCCAGCAGCTCCTTTAAAGTGGGTGGTGGGCAGTACTTC.

This clonotype occurred a few times. J is TRBJ1-1 and V is TRBV24-1; 7 nucleotides line up with TRBD1. CDR1 KGHDR and CDR2 SFDVKD come from the germline V gene. The CDR3 has 15 residues. Trimming at V came to 6 bases and at J to 2 bases, leaving 8 bases not matched to a gene. CDR3 DNA: TGTGCCACCAGTCCAGGGGGGGAACAAAACACTGAAGCTTTCTTT. Protein sequence: CATSPGGEQNTEAFF.

This clonotype was detected many times. The J gene is TRBJ2-2, the V gene TRBV2; 8 bases are a match to TRBD1. This CDR3 has 15 amino acids. With V trimmed by 2 bases and J by 4 bases, 3 bases remained unmatched. Germline V gene sequence: CDR1 SNHLY, CDR2 FYNNEI. The CDR3 loop is CASSEQGASTGELFF. CDR3 bases: TGTGCCAGCAGTGAACAGGGGGCGAGCACCGGGGAGCTGTTTTTT.